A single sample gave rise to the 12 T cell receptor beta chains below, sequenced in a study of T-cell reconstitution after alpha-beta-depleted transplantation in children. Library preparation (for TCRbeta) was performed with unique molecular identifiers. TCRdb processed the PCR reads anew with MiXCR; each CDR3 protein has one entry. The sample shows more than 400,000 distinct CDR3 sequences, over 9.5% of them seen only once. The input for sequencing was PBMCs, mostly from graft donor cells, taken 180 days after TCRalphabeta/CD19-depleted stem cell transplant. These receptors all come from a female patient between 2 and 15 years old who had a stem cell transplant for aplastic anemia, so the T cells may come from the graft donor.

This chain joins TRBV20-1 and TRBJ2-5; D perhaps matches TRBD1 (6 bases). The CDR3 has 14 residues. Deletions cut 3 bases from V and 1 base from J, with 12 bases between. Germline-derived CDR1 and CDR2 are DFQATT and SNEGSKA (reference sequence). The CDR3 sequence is CSASRGWSQETQYF. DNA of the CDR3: TGCAGTGCTAGCAGGGGCTGGAGCCAAGAGACCCAGTACTTC.

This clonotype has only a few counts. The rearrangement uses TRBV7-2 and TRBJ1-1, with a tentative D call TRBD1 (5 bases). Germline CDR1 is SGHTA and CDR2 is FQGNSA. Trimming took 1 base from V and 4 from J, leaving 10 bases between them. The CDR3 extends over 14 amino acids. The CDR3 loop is CASSLGGGVTEAFF. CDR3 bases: TGTGCCAGCAGCTTAGGTGGGGGGGTCACTGAAGCTTTCTTT.

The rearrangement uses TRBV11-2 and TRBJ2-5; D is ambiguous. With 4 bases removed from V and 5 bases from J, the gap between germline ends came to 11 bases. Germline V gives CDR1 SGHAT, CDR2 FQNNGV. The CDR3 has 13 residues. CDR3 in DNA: TGTGCCAGCAGCTCTTCCATTAGGGAGACCCAGTACTTC. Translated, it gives CASSSSIRETQYF.

The CDR3 sequence is CASSLWREGLPTQYF. The CDR3 DNA follows: TGTGCCAGCAGCCTCTGGCGGGAGGGACTCCCGACGCAGTATTTT. This chain connects TRBV7-2 to TRBJ2-3; 9 nucleotides align to TRBD2. The CDR3 runs to 15 residues. V lost 5 bases to trimming and J lost 9 bases; unmatched junction nucleotides: 12. Germline V gene lookup returns CDR1 SGHTA and CDR2 FQGNSA.

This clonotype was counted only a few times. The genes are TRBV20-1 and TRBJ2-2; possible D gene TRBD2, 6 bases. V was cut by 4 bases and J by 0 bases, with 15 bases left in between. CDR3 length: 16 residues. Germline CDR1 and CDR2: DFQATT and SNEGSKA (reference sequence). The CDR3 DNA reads TGCAGTGCTACCCGTAGGGACTGGACGAACACCGGGGAGCTGTTTTTT. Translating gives CSATRRDWTNTGELFF.

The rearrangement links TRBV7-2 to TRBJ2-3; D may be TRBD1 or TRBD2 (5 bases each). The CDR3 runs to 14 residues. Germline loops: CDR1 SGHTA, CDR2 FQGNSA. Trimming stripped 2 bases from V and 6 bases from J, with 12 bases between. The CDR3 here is CASSLSGLGDTQYF. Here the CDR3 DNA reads TGTGCCAGCAGCTTATCGGGGCTCGGGGATACGCAGTATTTT.

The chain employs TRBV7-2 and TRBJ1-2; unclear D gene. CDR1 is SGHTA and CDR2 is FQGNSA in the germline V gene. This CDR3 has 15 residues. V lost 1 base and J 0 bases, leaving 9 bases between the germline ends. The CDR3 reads CASSLVAGTNYGYTF. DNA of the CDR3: TGTGCCAGCAGCTTAGTAGCCGGGACTAACTATGGCTACACCTTC.

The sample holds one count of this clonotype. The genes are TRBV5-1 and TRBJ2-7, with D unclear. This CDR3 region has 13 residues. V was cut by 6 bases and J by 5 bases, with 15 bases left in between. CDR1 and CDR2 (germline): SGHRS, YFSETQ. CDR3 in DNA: TGCGCCAGCAAATCCCACAGTTCCCACGAGCAGTACTTC. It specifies CASKSHSSHEQYF.

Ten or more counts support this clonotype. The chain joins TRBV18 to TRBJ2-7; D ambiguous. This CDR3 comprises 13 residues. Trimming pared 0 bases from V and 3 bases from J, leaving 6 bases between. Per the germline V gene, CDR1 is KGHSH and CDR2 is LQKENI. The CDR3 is CASSPPGGYEQYF. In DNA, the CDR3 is TGTGCCAGCTCACCACCCGGCGGCTACGAGCAGTACTTC.

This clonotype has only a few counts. CDR3 DNA sequence: TGTGCCAGCAGCAGGGTCCGGGACAGGGCTGGGAATGAGCAGTTCTTC. This encodes CASSRVRDRAGNEQFF. The chain couples TRBV21-1 to TRBJ2-1; the table's D call, TRBD1, has no DNA check behind it. TRBV21-1 is recorded as a pseudogene. The CDR3 has 16 residues.

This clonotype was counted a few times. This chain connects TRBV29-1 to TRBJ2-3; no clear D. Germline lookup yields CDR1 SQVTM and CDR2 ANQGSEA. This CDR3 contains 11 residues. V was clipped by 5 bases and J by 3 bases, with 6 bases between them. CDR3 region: CSVRITDTQYF. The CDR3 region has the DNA TGCAGCGTTCGAATTACAGATACGCAGTATTTT.

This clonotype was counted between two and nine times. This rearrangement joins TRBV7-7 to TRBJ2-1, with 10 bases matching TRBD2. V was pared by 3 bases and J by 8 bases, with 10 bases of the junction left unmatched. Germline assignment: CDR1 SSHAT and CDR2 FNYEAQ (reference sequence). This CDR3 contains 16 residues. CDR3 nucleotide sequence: TGTGCCAGCAGCTTGGGCAGCGGGAGGGCCCTCGATGAGCAGTTCTTC. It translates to CASSLGSGRALDEQFF.